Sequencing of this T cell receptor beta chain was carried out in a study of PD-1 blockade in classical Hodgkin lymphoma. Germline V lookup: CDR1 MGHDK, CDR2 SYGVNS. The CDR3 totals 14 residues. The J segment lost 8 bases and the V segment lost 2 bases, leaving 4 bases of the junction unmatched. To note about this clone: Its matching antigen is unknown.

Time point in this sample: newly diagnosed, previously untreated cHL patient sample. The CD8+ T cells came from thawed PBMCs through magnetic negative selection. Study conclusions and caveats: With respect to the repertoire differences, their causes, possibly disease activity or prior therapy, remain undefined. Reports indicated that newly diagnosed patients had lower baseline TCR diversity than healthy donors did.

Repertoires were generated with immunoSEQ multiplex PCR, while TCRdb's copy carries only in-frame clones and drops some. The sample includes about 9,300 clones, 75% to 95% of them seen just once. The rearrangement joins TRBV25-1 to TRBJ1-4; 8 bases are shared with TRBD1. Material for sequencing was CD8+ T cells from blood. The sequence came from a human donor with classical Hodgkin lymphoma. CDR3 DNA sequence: TGTGCCAGCAGTGAACAGGGGGCTGGAGAAAAACTGTTTTTT. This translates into CASSEQGAGEKLFF.